The rows below give T cell receptor beta chains drawn from one sample of a study of response to subunit inactivated influenza vaccine. MiXCR, run by TCRdb on the RT-PCR reads, gives a single entry per CDR3 protein. The data hold about 190,000 distinct CDR3 sequences, with about 15% observed a single time. Sequencing was performed on CD8+ T cells sorted from PBMCs, taken less than 6 days after vaccination. These receptor sequences come from a middle-aged man who received an inactivated influenza vaccine. Each CDR3 is given without its conserved first and last residue.

TRBV20-1 SAILAGGSTDTQY
TRBV3-1 ASRHTSGSYNEQF
TRBV2 ASSDPTPALH
TRBV7-2 ASSTGLAATDTQY
TRBV3-1 ASSRYGSAYEKLF
TRBV4-1 ASSPIGPGTGGENYGYT
TRBV4-3 ASSRGLVTGNTIY
TRBV2 ASSSGTLSYNEQF
TRBV4-2 ASSHAGTAYEQY
TRBV19 ASSMQGAYEQY
TRBV2 ASRGTNTDTQY
TRBV28 ASSLPVGRGGREPDTQY
TRBV2 ASSVVTGNNEQF
TRBV11-2 ASSLLAVVAGSSDTQY
TRBV3-1 ASSHSGGPSYEQY
TRBV28 ASSFAGQANYGYT
TRBV20-1 SARDGPDMFYNEQF
TRBV11-2 ASSLFSAGTDTQY
TRBV12-3/TRBV12-4 ASSPTGPPVGETQY
TRBV29-1 SVPGQGPGDTQY
TRBV12-3/TRBV12-4 ASSTQGGRDEQY
TRBV21-1 ASSKGQGAAYEQY
TRBV20-1 SASGRPGHEQY
TRBV28 ASSSLLADDEQY
TRBV12-3/TRBV12-4 ASSTTGGAFYEQF
TRBV19 ASSAGVTYEQY
TRBV5-6 ASSSGQYYEQY
TRBV4-1 ASSQDRAGTNTGELF
TRBV19 ASSFGTMDTIY
TRBV4-3 ASSQAVTGVVREQY
TRBV25-1 ASSEYETDGTDTQY
TRBV16 ASSQSLAYEQY
TRBV15 ATSRLGAPDTEAF
TRBV4-3 ASSQDNGFRWYEQY
TRBV10-3 ASQGKSYEQY
TRBV19 ASSMGYGAYEQY
TRBV5-1 ASSPSGMINTEAF
TRBV27 ASSLSTSFYNEQF
TRBV25-1 ASSDRGYYGYT
TRBV29-1 SVEAGGPQETQY
TRBV20-1 SARDVRGVSYEQY
TRBV11-2 ASSRRADNYEQY
TRBV11-3 ASSPNVGTSGNEQF
TRBV14 ASSQDSSVWYGYT
TRBV5-6 ASSSARNSNPYEQY
TRBV4-1 ASSRLAGGSYNEQF
TRBV6-5 ASSYRTSGFYEQY
TRBV12-3/TRBV12-4 ASSPRQKNTEAF
TRBV7-2 ASSLEGRTLLREQY
TRBV30 AWSPGTGPF
TRBV12-3/TRBV12-4 ASSLDSIEQF
TRBV7-8 ASSPRRHTSYEQY
TRBV9 ASSALGQGAF
TRBV24-1 ATSPDRVADTQY
TRBV9 ASSVATGGHNEQF
TRBV3-1 ASSQGVAGGTHEQF
TRBV5-1 ASSSTGTANYGYT